The 11 T cell receptor beta chains below come from one sample, sequenced in a study of graft-versus-host responses after intestinal transplantation. Only in-frame clones appear in the TCRdb table, and some are missing; sequencing was by immunoSEQ multiplex PCR. The sample includes thousands of clones, roughly 24% of them seen just once. This specimen consisted of alloreactive CD4+ T cells from a mixed lymphocyte reaction culture, obtained before transplantation. Stated subset: CFSE-low proliferating T cells sorted from roughly six-day pre-transplant mixed lymphocyte reaction (GvH or HvG direction). The receptors were gathered from a human patient who was an organ donor for intestinal transplantation.

This clone was seen more than once but under ten times. The chain links TRBV7-3 to TRBJ2-1, with D possibly being TRBD1 (5 bases). Germline-derived CDR1 and CDR2 are SGHTA and FQGTGA. The CDR3 length is 13 residues. Trimming cost V 3 bases and J 7 bases, with 10 bases left between them. CDR3 nucleotide sequence: TGTGCCAGCAGCTTTTTCCAGGGAAATGAGCAGTTCTTC. Protein: CASSFFQGNEQFF.

V is TRBV18 and J is TRBJ2-4, with 13 bases aligning to TRBD2. CDR1 is KGHSH and CDR2 is LQKENI in the germline V gene. Germline trimming cut 1 base from V and 0 bases from J; bases unmatched to any gene: 12. The CDR3 is 21 amino acids. CDR3 sequence: CASSPQGATSGRTLAKNIQYF. The CDR3 DNA follows: TGTGCCAGCTCACCACAAGGGGCGACTAGCGGGAGGACCCTAGCCAAAAACATTCAGTACTTC.

The V gene is TRBV7-3, the J gene TRBJ1-2; D call uncertain. The ends were cut back, 2 bases at V and 2 bases at J, with 6 bases in the middle. CDR3 length equals 13 residues. Looked up from germline, CDR1 is SGHTA and CDR2 is FQGTGA. The CDR3 nucleotides are TGTGCCAGCAGCTTACAGGAAAACTATGGCTACACCTTC. Its translation is CASSLQENYGYTF.

The chain is built from TRBV7-2 and TRBJ2-7; unclear D gene. Germline V gives CDR1 SGHTA, CDR2 FQGNSA. The CDR3 is 14 amino acids. Trimming shortened V by 3 bases and J by 0 bases, and 9 bases separated the two germline ends. The CDR3 region is CASSFSSNSYEQYF. DNA for the CDR3: TGTGCCAGCAGCTTCTCTTCTAACTCCTACGAGCAGTACTTC.

The chain uses TRBV4-3 and TRBJ1-6, with 7 bases fitting TRBD1. In germline, CDR1 is LGHNA, CDR2 YSLEER. The CDR3 is 17 amino acids. Trimming cost V 10 bases and J 0 bases; bases outside gene matches: 12. The CDR3 reads CATKGAHRSSYNSPLHF. CDR3 DNA: TGCGCCACGAAGGGGGCCCACCGCAGCTCCTATAATTCACCCCTCCACTTT.

The chain joins TRBV7-6 to TRBJ2-3; D is undetermined. Germline CDR1 reads SGHVS; CDR2 reads FNYEAQ. This CDR3 comprises 18 residues. Trimming removed 1 base at V and 0 bases at J, with 17 bases between. CDR3 DNA: TGTGCCAGCAGCTTAGGGGTGCGGCGCGGACCCAGCACAGATACGCAGTATTTT. Residues: CASSLGVRRGPSTDTQYF.

V usage is TRBV7-2 and J usage is TRBJ2-7, with 10 bases lining up with TRBD2. This CDR3 contains 17 residues. With V trimmed by 0 bases and J by 2 bases, 7 bases remained unmatched. Germline assignment: CDR1 SGHTA and CDR2 FQGNSA. CDR3 in DNA: TGTGCCAGCAGCTTAGCCACTAGCGGGAACCACCCCTACGAGCAGTACTTC. Protein sequence: CASSLATSGNHPYEQYF.

This clone has just a few counts. The J gene is TRBJ1-4, the V gene TRBV6-1, with a tentative D call TRBD1 (6 bases). The CDR3 contains 15 residues. In germline, CDR1 is MNHNS, CDR2 SASEGT. V lost 5 bases to trimming and J lost 2 bases, with 12 bases between them. CDR3 sequence reads: CASSSTGRTNEKLFF. Here the CDR3 DNA reads TGTGCCAGCAGTTCCACAGGGCGGACTAATGAAAAACTGTTTTTT.

This clone is medium-sized (0.01 to 0.1%) in the sample. This chain joins TRBV5-4 and TRBJ1-2, with D tentatively TRBD1 (5 bases). The germline CDR1 and CDR2 sequences are SGHNT and YYREEE (reference sequence). Trimming cost V 0 bases and J 9 bases, with 12 bases left between them. The CDR3 sequence is 13 residues long. The CDR3 DNA sequence: TGTGCCAGCAGCTTGGTAGCAGGGAGTCGCTACACCTTC. This gives the protein CASSLVAGSRYTF.

The CDR3 reads CASSPYRVAETQYF. The CDR3 nucleotides read TGTGCCAGCAGCCCATACAGGGTAGCAGAGACCCAGTACTTC. The V and J genes are TRBV7-2 and TRBJ2-5; a weak D match, TRBD1 (6 bases). The CDR3 is 14 amino acids. V lost 5 bases and J 4 bases, leaving 14 bases between the germline ends. Looked up from germline, CDR1 is SGHTA and CDR2 is FQGNSA.

V and J are TRBV11-3 and TRBJ2-5; D gene ambiguous. V was shortened by 5 bases and J by 2 bases, with 12 bases between the two germline ends. The CDR3 is 14 residues long. Germline V CDR1 and CDR2: SGHNT, YENEEA. The CDR3 DNA is TGTGCCAGCAGCCCCCCACAGTCGCAAGAGACCCAGTACTTC. This sequence encodes CASSPPQSQETQYF.